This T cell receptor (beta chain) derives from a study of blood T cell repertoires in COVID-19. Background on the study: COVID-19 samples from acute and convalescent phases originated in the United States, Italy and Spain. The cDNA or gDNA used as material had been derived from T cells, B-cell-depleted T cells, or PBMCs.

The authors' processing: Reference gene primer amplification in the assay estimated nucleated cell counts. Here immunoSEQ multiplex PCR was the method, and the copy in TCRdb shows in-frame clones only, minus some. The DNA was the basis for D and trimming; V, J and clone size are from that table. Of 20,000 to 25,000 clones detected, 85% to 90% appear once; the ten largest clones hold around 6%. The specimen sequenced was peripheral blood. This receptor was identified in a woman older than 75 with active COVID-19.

The CDR3 bases are TGCGCCAGCAGCTGGACAGGGCGGGATGCCGGGGAGCTGTTTTTT. Its translation is CASSWTGRDAGELFF. The V and J genes are TRBV5-1 and TRBJ2-2; 8 nucleotides align to TRBD1. This CDR3 has 15 residues. The junction had 7 bases not matched to a gene; V was cut back by 3 bases and J by 6 bases. Per germline, CDR1 SGHRS and CDR2 YFSETQ.